The 25 T cell receptor beta chains below come from one sample, sequenced in a study of shared clonotypes between healthy human individuals. Only in-frame clones appear in the TCRdb table, and some are missing; sequencing was by immunoSEQ multiplex PCR. Of under 2.5 million clones listed, about 90% are singletons. Sequencing input: naive CD4+ T cells from PBMCs. As to subset: CD45RA+ positively selected. Receptors were obtained from a man younger than 30 in good health. Some clones in this sample may be carry-over from other donors' samples.

The chain uses TRBV5-1 and TRBJ2-3; TRBD2 might be the D (6 bases). Germline loops: CDR1 SGHRS, CDR2 YFSETQ. The CDR3 is 16 amino acids. Trimming pared 4 bases from V and 1 base from J, leaving 16 bases between. The CDR3 DNA reads TGCGCCAGCAGCGCGCTAGCGCCGACGGGCACAGATACGCAGTATTTT. It yields the protein CASSALAPTGTDTQYF.

The chain links TRBV7-2 to TRBJ1-1; TRBD1 is a possible D gene (6 bases). Trimming left V 5 bases short and J 8 bases short, with 15 bases between. Germline V gene lookup returns CDR1 SGHTA and CDR2 FQGNSA. The CDR3 contains 13 residues. The CDR3: CASSLGQMREAFF. DNA for the CDR3: TGTGCCAGCAGCCTCGGACAGATGAGAGAAGCTTTCTTT.

This chain joins TRBV7-9 and TRBJ2-2; D may be TRBD1 or TRBD2 (5 bases each). Germline V gene sequence: CDR1 SEHNR, CDR2 FQNEAQ (reference sequence). This CDR3 region has 15 residues. V was cut by 4 bases and J by 6 bases, with 15 bases left in between. The CDR3 DNA reads as TGTGCCAGCAGCTCCCTCTCGCTGGGGGCCGGGGAGCTGTTTTTT. Protein sequence: CASSSLSLGAGELFF.

The rearrangement links TRBV7-9 to TRBJ1-4, with 11 bases lining up with TRBD1. The CDR3 runs 15 residues. With 4 bases clipped from V and 7 bases from J, the junction kept 5 bases outside the gene matches. Germline V gene sequence: CDR1 SEHNR, CDR2 FQNEAQ (reference sequence). DNA for the CDR3: TGTGCCAGCAGCTCAGGACAGGGGGCAAGTGAAAAACTGTTTTTT. Translated, it gives CASSSGQGASEKLFF.

The V and J genes are TRBV6-5 and TRBJ1-5; a possible D gene is TRBD1 (6 bases). V lost 8 bases and J 3 bases, leaving 14 bases between the germline ends. CDR1 and CDR2 from the germline V gene are MNHEY and SVGAGI. The CDR3 runs 14 residues. The CDR3 DNA reads as TGTGCCAGCGGGAGGGGGGGTTTCAATCAGCCCCAGCATTTT. Translating it yields CASGRGGFNQPQHF.

This chain links TRBV6-1 with TRBJ2-2; no clear D. V lost 6 bases and J lost 2, with 13 bases in between. In germline, CDR1 is MNHNS, CDR2 SASEGT. The CDR3 consists of 15 residues. The CDR3 loop reads CASSTVYLNTGELFF. The CDR3 DNA follows: TGTGCCAGCAGCACTGTTTATCTAAACACCGGGGAGCTGTTTTTT.

The chain joins TRBV7-9 to TRBJ2-5; 8 nucleotides align to TRBD2. This CDR3 spans 17 amino acids. V dropped 5 bases and J dropped 2; count of bases not matched to a gene: 13. Germline assignment: CDR1 SEHNR and CDR2 FQNEAQ (reference sequence). The CDR3 DNA is TGTGCCAGCAGCCCTTTCTTGCCGGGAGGGGGTCAAGAGACCCAGTACTTC. Residues: CASSPFLPGGGQETQYF.

The chain links TRBV4-1 to TRBJ2-3, with 13 bases matching TRBD2. The germline gives CDR1 MGHRA, CDR2 YSYEKL. This CDR3 region has 19 residues. J lost 0 bases, V lost 4 bases, and 10 bases had no gene match. DNA of the CDR3: TGCGCCAGCAGCCCCGCCAGGACTAGCGGGAGCCTTAGCACAGATACGCAGTATTTT. Its translation is CASSPARTSGSLSTDTQYF.

The rearrangement links TRBV27 to TRBJ2-7; 8 bases map to TRBD2. The CDR3 loop spans 16 amino acids. The V and J ends lost 2 bases and 7 bases, in that order; junction bases with no gene match: 13. CDR1 MNHEY and CDR2 SMNVEV come from the germline V gene (reference sequence). The CDR3 here is CASSLKTGTRAGEQYF. The CDR3 bases are TGTGCCAGCAGTTTAAAGACCGGGACTAGGGCGGGGGAGCAGTACTTC.

This sequence joins TRBV5-4 and TRBJ2-2; D possibly matches TRBD1 or TRBD2 (5 bases each). The V and J ends lost 4 bases and 5 bases respectively, with 15 bases between them. Germline CDR1 reads SGHNT; CDR2 reads YYREEE (reference sequence). The CDR3 extends over 15 amino acids. The CDR3 DNA sequence: TGTGCCAGCAGCCCGCTTGGGGGAGTAACCGGGGAGCTGTTTTTT. This gives the protein CASSPLGGVTGELFF. The variable domain in full, completed from reference TRBV5-4 and TRBJ2-2, reads ETGVTQSPTHLIKTRGQQVTLRCSSQSGHNTVSWYQQALGQGPQFIFQYYREEENGRGNFPPRFSGLQFPNYSSELNVNALELDDSALYLCASSPLGGVTGELFFGEGSRLTVL.

The chain joins TRBV7-9 to TRBJ1-5; D gene uncertain. Trimming took off 3 bases at V and 0 bases at J, with 6 bases between the two ends. CDR1 and CDR2 from the germline V gene are SEHNR and FQNEAQ (reference sequence). CDR3 length: 14 amino acids. In nucleotides, the CDR3 is TGTGCCAGCAGCTTGGCACCTAGCAATCAGCCCCAGCATTTT. Protein: CASSLAPSNQPQHF.

This chain joins TRBV13 and TRBJ2-6; D is unresolved. Germline CDR1 PRHDT, CDR2 FYEKMQ (reference sequence). V gave up 2 bases and J gave up 0 bases, with 2 bases separating them. The CDR3 consists of 14 residues. CDR3 sequence (DNA): TGTGCCAGCAGCTTAAGCTCTGGGGCCAACGTCCTGACTTTC. Translated: CASSLSSGANVLTF.

This chain uses TRBV19 with TRBJ2-2; 9 bases match TRBD2. The germline gives CDR1 LNHDA, CDR2 SQIVND (reference sequence). Trimming at V came to 1 base and at J to 7 bases, leaving 4 bases not matched to a gene. The CDR3 length is 15 residues. CDR3 in DNA: TGTGCCAGTAGTATAGTCGCGGGAGGGGTCGGGGAGCTGTTTTTT. Residues: CASSIVAGGVGELFF.

The chain carries TRBV5-1 and TRBJ1-1; TRBD1 is a possible D gene (5 bases). V was trimmed by 6 bases and J by 0 bases, leaving 15 bases between them. The CDR3 is made up of 15 amino acids. Germline V CDR1 and CDR2: SGHRS, YFSETQ. The CDR3 sequence: CASNLMDTMNTEAFF. The DNA of the CDR3 is TGCGCCAGCAACCTCATGGACACCATGAACACTGAAGCTTTCTTT.

This chain joins TRBV7-8 and TRBJ2-3; the D gene is possibly TRBD1 (5 bases). This CDR3 is 16 amino acids long. Per germline, CDR1 SGHVS and CDR2 FQNEAQ. The V and J ends lost 3 bases and 6 bases respectively, with 19 bases between them. The CDR3 reads CASSLLMWGRLDTQYF. The CDR3 DNA follows: TGTGCCAGCAGCTTGCTAATGTGGGGCAGGCTTGATACGCAGTATTTT.

On this clone itself: Other DNA sequences in the same sample also yield this CDR3. The rearrangement joins TRBV7-9 to TRBJ2-3; the D gene could be TRBD1 or TRBD2 (5 bases each). Germline-derived CDR1 and CDR2 are SEHNR and FQNEAQ (reference sequence). The CDR3 sequence is 13 residues long. The V end was cut by 3 bases, the J end by 1 base, with 5 bases between. The CDR3 sequence is CASSLGRTDTQYF. The CDR3, as DNA: TGTGCCAGCAGCTTGGGACGCACAGATACGCAGTATTTT. The complete variable domain, with remaining parts taken from reference TRBV7-9 and TRBJ2-3, reads DTGVSQNPRHKITKRGQNVTFRCDPISEHNRLYWYRQTLGQGPEFLTYFQNEAQLEKSRLLSDRFSAERPKGSFSTLEIQRTEQGDSAMYLCASSLGRTDTQYFGPGTRLTVL.

The chain has TRBV29-1 and TRBJ2-1; D possibly uses TRBD1 or TRBD2 (6 bases each). The germline V and J ends were trimmed by 6 bases and 10 bases, with 19 bases remaining between them. The CDR3 consists of 13 residues. Germline V lookup: CDR1 SQVTM, CDR2 ANQGSEA. Here the CDR3 reads CSVTHQGTREQFF. CDR3 coding DNA: TGCAGCGTCACCCATCAGGGGACTCGAGAGCAGTTCTTC.

As to this clone: The identical CDR3 is also encoded by other nucleotide sequences in the sample. The rearrangement links TRBV6-5 to TRBJ1-2, with 10 bases aligning to TRBD1. Per the germline V gene, CDR1 is MNHEY and CDR2 is SVGAGI. This CDR3 contains 14 residues. V lost 0 bases and J lost 8; bases outside the gene matches: 3. The CDR3 spells CASSYSTGGGGYTF. The CDR3 region has the DNA TGTGCCAGCAGTTACTCGACAGGGGGCGGCGGCTACACCTTC.

As regards this clone: Other DNA sequences in the sample encode the same CDR3. V is TRBV6-1 and J is TRBJ2-7, with TRBD2 identical over 9 bases. Germline CDR1 is MNHNS and CDR2 is SASEGT. The CDR3 has 15 residues. V was pared by 6 bases and J by 1 base, with 7 bases of the junction left unmatched. The CDR3 region has the DNA TGTGCCAGCAGAGTAGCGGGAGTAGGGTCCTACGAGCAGTACTTC. Amino acids: CASRVAGVGSYEQYF.

This clone was observed a single time. The genes are TRBV19 and TRBJ2-7, with 9 bases lining up with TRBD2. Germline assignment: CDR1 LNHDA and CDR2 SQIVND (reference sequence). This CDR3 has 15 amino acids. After removal of 3 bases from V and 3 bases from J, the junction contained 6 bases not matched to a gene. DNA for the CDR3: TGTGCCAGTAGTATGGGCCCTAGCGGGGTCTACGAGCAGTACTTC. Its protein is CASSMGPSGVYEQYF.

The chain uses TRBV28 and TRBJ2-3; D might be TRBD2 (5 bases). Per germline, CDR1 MDHEN and CDR2 SYDVKM. The length of the CDR3 is 15 residues. V gave up 6 bases and J gave up 1 base, with 14 bases separating them. The CDR3 DNA follows: TGTGCCAGCAGCCCGGGAAGTCGGGGCACAGATACGCAGTATTTT. Translating it yields CASSPGSRGTDTQYF.

J is TRBJ1-1 and V is TRBV5-1; D is uncertain. The CDR3 extends over 16 amino acids. Trimming cost V 0 bases and J 0 bases, with 12 bases left between them. The germline V gene encodes CDR1 SGHRS and CDR2 YFSETQ. The CDR3 sequence: CASSLVGGQLNTEAFF. CDR3 nucleotides: TGCGCCAGCAGCTTGGTAGGTGGGCAGCTGAACACTGAAGCTTTCTTT.

This clone showed up just once. This chain links TRBV25-1 with TRBJ2-1; 7 nucleotides line up with TRBD2. The CDR3 has 17 residues. Trimming at V came to 3 bases and at J to 2 bases, leaving 10 bases not matched to a gene. Germline V gene lookup returns CDR1 MGHDK and CDR2 SYGVNS. In DNA form, the CDR3 reads TGTGCCAGCAGTGATCACGGGGTGACTAGCACCTACAATGAGCAGTTCTTC. This encodes CASSDHGVTSTYNEQFF.

The chain employs TRBV18 and TRBJ1-1; perhaps TRBD1 as D (6 bases). The ends were cut back, 3 bases at V and 0 bases at J, with 14 bases in the middle. Germline lookup yields CDR1 KGHSH and CDR2 LQKENI. This CDR3 region has 16 residues. The CDR3 nucleotides are TGTGCCAGCTCACCCAAACAGGGCCTAATGAACACTGAAGCTTTCTTT. This encodes CASSPKQGLMNTEAFF. Complete variable domain (other parts from reference TRBV18 and TRBJ1-1): NAGVMQNPRHLVRRRGQEARLRCSPMKGHSHVYWYRQLPEEGLKFMVYLQKENIIDESGMPKERFSAEFPKEGPSILRIQQVVRGDSAAYFCASSPKQGLMNTEAFFGQGTRLTVV.

This clone has just one count. The chain links TRBV28 to TRBJ1-3, with D perhaps matching TRBD1 (6 bases). CDR3 length: 14 amino acids. Per the germline V gene, CDR1 is MDHEN and CDR2 is SYDVKM. The CDR3 DNA reads as TGTAAGACTTCGACAGGACTCTCTGGAAACACCATATATTTT. The encoded protein is CKTSTGLSGNTIYF.